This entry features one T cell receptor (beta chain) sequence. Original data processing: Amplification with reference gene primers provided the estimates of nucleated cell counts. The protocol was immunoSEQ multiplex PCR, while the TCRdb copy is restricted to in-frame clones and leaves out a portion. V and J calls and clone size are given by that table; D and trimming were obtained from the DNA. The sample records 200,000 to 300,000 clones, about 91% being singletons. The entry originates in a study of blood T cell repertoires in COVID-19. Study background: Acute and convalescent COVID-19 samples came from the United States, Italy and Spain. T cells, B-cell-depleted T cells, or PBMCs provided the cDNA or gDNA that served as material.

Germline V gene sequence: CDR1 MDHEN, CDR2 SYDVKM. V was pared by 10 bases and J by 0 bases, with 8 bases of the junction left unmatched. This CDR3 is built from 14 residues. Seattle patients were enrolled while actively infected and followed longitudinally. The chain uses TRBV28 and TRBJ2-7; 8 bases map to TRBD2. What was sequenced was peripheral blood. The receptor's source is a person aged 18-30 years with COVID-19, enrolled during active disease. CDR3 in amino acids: CATDSGGISYEQYF. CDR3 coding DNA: TGTGCCACCGACAGCGGGGGAATCTCCTACGAGCAGTACTTC.